A single sample gave rise to the 8 T cell receptor beta chains below, sequenced in a study of CD8+ T cells in alopecia areata. After isolation, RNA underwent reverse transcription to generate cDNA as the sequencing template. Only in-frame clones appear in the TCRdb table, and some are missing; sequencing was by immunoSEQ multiplex PCR. The sample has 95,000 to 100,000 clones, approximately 63% seen once; the top ten hold roughly 15%. Treatment here: oral pan-JAK inhibitor, 5-10 mg twice daily. Material: CD8+ T cells sorted from blood, obtained at week 56, from a patient treated with tofacitinib. All receptors come from a human donor with alopecia areata.

This chain joins TRBV30 and TRBJ2-2; weak D call: TRBD2 (6 bases). The CDR3 runs to 20 residues. Trimming shortened V by 1 base and J by 3 bases, and 27 bases separated the two germline ends. Germline V gives CDR1 GTSNPN, CDR2 SVGIG (reference sequence). The CDR3 DNA reads as TGTGCCTGGAGTGAAGGCTTGGGGGGACCGCCCTCCCAATACACCGGGGAGCTGTTTTTT. Residues: CAWSEGLGGPPSQYTGELFF.

The J gene is TRBJ1-2, the V gene TRBV25-1; D gene uncertain. V was cut by 0 bases and J by 7 bases, with 9 bases left in between. This CDR3 comprises 13 residues. Germline V CDR1 and CDR2: MGHDK, SYGVNS. The CDR3 coding sequence is TGTGCCAGCAGTGAATACGAGGGTGGTGGCTACACCTTC. It yields the protein CASSEYEGGGYTF.

Turning to this clone: The sample carries other DNA sequences with the same CDR3. The V and J genes are TRBV9 and TRBJ2-7; TRBD2 aligns across 10 bases. Germline loops: CDR1 SGDLS, CDR2 YYNGEE. The CDR3 has 14 amino acids. J gave up 3 bases and V 0 bases, and 0 bases lay outside the gene matches. CDR3 region: CASSVGTSGYEQYF. CDR3 sequence (DNA): TGTGCCAGCAGCGTAGGGACTAGCGGCTACGAGCAGTACTTC.

The J gene is TRBJ2-5, the V gene TRBV10-1; D not resolved. There are 13 residues in the CDR3. Trimming pared 0 bases from V and 5 bases from J, leaving 7 bases between. Germline V gives CDR1 WNHNN, CDR2 SYGVQD (reference sequence). The CDR3 region has the DNA TGCGCCAGCAGTGAGTCCACTGGGGAGACCCAGTACTTC. Its translation: CASSESTGETQYF.

The chain employs TRBV29-1 and TRBJ2-3, with TRBD2 matching over 8 bases. This CDR3 is 14 amino acids long. Germline values: CDR1 SQVTM, CDR2 ANQGSEA. Trimming removed 3 bases from V and 2 bases from J; junction bases left unmatched: 4. CDR3 coding DNA: TGCAGCGTTGATGGCGGGGGGAACACAGATACGCAGTATTTT. Residues: CSVDGGGNTDTQYF.

This clone was counted a few times. The V gene is TRBV12-5, the J gene TRBJ2-7; possible D gene TRBD1, 5 bases. CDR1 and CDR2 (germline): LGHNT, FRNRAP. V was cut by 5 bases and J by 4 bases, with 9 bases left in between. There are 12 residues in the CDR3. Here the CDR3 reads CASGQTAYEQYF. CDR3 coding DNA: TGTGCTAGTGGTCAGACAGCTTACGAGCAGTACTTC.

This rearrangement joins TRBV5-4 to TRBJ2-3; D ambiguous. V gave up 1 base and J gave up 1 base, with 7 bases separating them. This CDR3 spans 14 amino acids. In germline, CDR1 is SGHNT, CDR2 YYREEE (reference sequence). The CDR3 DNA reads TGTGCCAGCAGCTTGTCCCGGGGCACAGATACGCAGTATTTT. Its protein product is CASSLSRGTDTQYF.

In regard to this clone: Relative to the germline gene, one junction end is altered; a read error may explain this. Other DNA sequences in this sample translate to the same CDR3. The genes are TRBV9 and TRBJ2-2; TRBD2 is a possible D gene (5 bases). The CDR3 contains 13 residues. The germline V gene encodes CDR1 SGDLS and CDR2 YYNGEE. This chain's CDR3 is CASSGDYTGELFF. The CDR3 DNA reads as TGTGCCAGCAGCGGGGATTACACCGGGGAACTGTTTTTT.